These 5 T cell receptor beta chains were all obtained from the same sample, sequenced in a study of CD8 T cells in ankylosing spondylitis. Study findings and constraints: The study identified a TCR beta motif of under ten highly homologous variants that appeared characteristic of ankylosing spondylitis blood.

A single record per CDR3 protein comes from TCRdb applying MiXCR to the 5' RACE reads. The repertoire holds over 400,000 distinct CDR3 sequences, with about 25% as singletons. Which antigens these TCRs recognize remains unknown. Sequencing was carried out using blood, either unsorted or a sorted T cell fraction (not recorded which). Receptors originate from a male donor with ankylosing spondylitis.

CDR3 coding DNA: TGTGCCAGCAGCCAAGTTTTAGGGCAGAACAACTATGGCTACACCTTC. This codes for CASSQVLGQNNYGYTF. The V call is TRBV4-2, the J call TRBJ1-2; D is unresolved. Germline-derived CDR1 and CDR2 are LGHNA and YNFKEQ. Trimming removed 1 base at V and 2 bases at J, with 14 bases between. This CDR3 has 16 residues.

The chain links TRBV7-9 to TRBJ2-3; 7 nucleotides line up with TRBD1. CDR3 length: 16 amino acids. V shed 4 bases, J shed 0 bases, and the junction held 7 bases outside the gene matches. Germline V CDR1 and CDR2: SEHNR, FQNEAQ (reference sequence). CDR3 sequence (DNA): TGTGCCAGCAGCTCCGACAGGGACCTAAGCACAGATACGCAGTATTTT. Its protein is CASSSDRDLSTDTQYF.

Concerning this clonotype: An end of the junction differs from the germline gene, which may be a read error. V gene TRBV12-3 or TRBV12-4 combines with J gene TRBJ2-5; 13 nucleotides match TRBD2. This CDR3 region has 18 residues. This CDR3 reads CTSSSSKTSGRIGETQYF. In nucleotides, the CDR3 is TGTACCAGCAGTTCAAGTAAGACTAGCGGGAGGATTGGAGAGACCCAGTACTTC.

This clonotype has just a few counts. The chain is built from TRBV12-3 or TRBV12-4 and TRBJ1-2; D remains ambiguous. The CDR3 sequence is 14 residues long. Trimming pared 3 bases from V and 1 base from J, leaving 9 bases between. As DNA, the CDR3 is TGTGCCAGCAGTTTGGCTAGCAATAACTATGGCTACACCTTC. Protein product: CASSLASNNYGYTF.

This chain uses TRBV20-1 with TRBJ2-1, with 7 bases aligning to TRBD2. The germline gives CDR1 DFQATT, CDR2 SNEGSKA (reference sequence). V shed 2 bases, J shed 7 bases, and the junction held 11 bases outside the gene matches. CDR3 length: 15 amino acids. The CDR3 DNA is TGCAGTGCTAGACCCGGCGGGAGTTTCGGGAATGAGCAGTTCTTC. This codes for CSARPGGSFGNEQFF.